The 24 T cell receptor beta chains reported below all come from one sample, sequenced in a study of blood T cell repertoires in COVID-19. The protocol was immunoSEQ multiplex PCR, while the TCRdb copy is restricted to in-frame clones and leaves out a portion. The table records some 77,000 clones, 65% to 85% of them present only once. Sequenced sample: peripheral blood. The receptors come from a woman aged 60-70 years with acute or convalescent COVID-19.

This clone came up a few times. The CDR3 DNA reads TGTGCCAGCAGCGTAAGTTACGGGAACACTGAAGCTTTCTTT. Amino acids: CASSVSYGNTEAFF. The J gene is TRBJ1-1, the V gene TRBV9; D is unresolved. With 1 base removed from V and 1 base from J, the gap between germline ends came to 8 bases. Per the germline V gene, CDR1 is SGDLS and CDR2 is YYNGEE. The CDR3 loop spans 14 amino acids.

The gene calls are TRBV5-6 and TRBJ2-3; 9 nucleotides match TRBD2. V lost 1 base and J lost 4; bases outside the gene matches: 4. The CDR3 contains 15 residues. Germline V lookup: CDR1 SGHDT, CDR2 YYEEEE. The CDR3 here is CASSLSGRPADTQYF. CDR3 coding DNA: TGTGCCAGCAGCTTGAGCGGGAGGCCCGCAGATACGCAGTATTTT.

This chain links TRBV5-1 with TRBJ1-5; TRBD1 might be the D (5 bases). This CDR3 is 13 amino acids long. Between the trimmed V and J ends, which lost 1 base and 4 bases, there was a span of 6 bases. Germline loops: CDR1 SGHRS, CDR2 YFSETQ. The CDR3 nucleotides are TGCGCCAGCAGCTTGTCAGGGAATCAGCCCCAGCATTTT. Its translation is CASSLSGNQPQHF.

The J gene is TRBJ2-3, the V gene TRBV19; a weak D match, TRBD2 (5 bases). The V gene's germline CDR1 is LNHDA and CDR2 SQIVND (reference sequence). This CDR3 region has 14 residues. V lost 7 bases and J 0 bases, leaving 11 bases between the germline ends. The CDR3 bases are TGTGCCAGTACCTCGGACTGGAGCACAGATACGCAGTATTTT. Its translation is CASTSDWSTDTQYF.

The chain joins TRBV18 to TRBJ1-2; 8 bases fit TRBD1. V gave up 0 bases and J gave up 0 bases; unmatched junction bases: 12. The CDR3 length is 19 residues. Germline values: CDR1 KGHSH, CDR2 LQKENI. The CDR3 sequence is CASSPPQGQAKHTNYGYTF. The CDR3 DNA sequence: TGTGCCAGCTCACCACCACAGGGACAGGCAAAACACACTAACTATGGCTACACCTTC.

The chain has TRBV3-1 (or the pseudogene TRBV3-2) and TRBJ1-1; 8 bases align to TRBD1. The CDR3 extends over 15 amino acids. Germline V gives CDR1 LGHDT, CDR2 YNNKEL (reference sequence). V shed 0 bases and J 5 bases; nucleotides not matched to a gene: 5. As DNA, the CDR3 is TGTGCCAGCAGCCAAGAAATCAGGGGGCGAACTGAAGCTTTCTTT. This translates into CASSQEIRGRTEAFF.

The chain has TRBV5-6 and TRBJ1-2; D unclear. CDR1 SGHDT and CDR2 YYEEEE come from the germline V gene. This CDR3 has 15 amino acids. V lost 0 bases and J lost 4, with 13 bases in between. In DNA, the CDR3 is TGTGCCAGCAGCTTGGTTGCAGGAAAAACCTATGGCTACACCTTC. Protein product: CASSLVAGKTYGYTF.

The genes are TRBV4-1 and TRBJ2-7, with D possibly matching TRBD1 (6 bases). The length of the CDR3 is 15 residues. CDR1 and CDR2 (germline): MGHRA, YSYEKL. Trimming removed 1 base at V and 5 bases at J, with 15 bases between. CDR3 amino acids: CASSQVEGQFNEQYF. In DNA, the CDR3 is TGCGCCAGCAGCCAAGTGGAAGGACAGTTTAACGAGCAGTACTTC.

V gene TRBV2 combines with J gene TRBJ2-2, with 7 bases fitting TRBD1. Germline CDR1 is SNHLY and CDR2 is FYNNEI. The CDR3 is 16 residues long. Losses at the gene ends were 5 bases for V and 4 bases for J; bases not matched to a gene: 10. As DNA, the CDR3 is TGTGCCAGCAGTCCGGAATCGGGACAGTTCACCGGGGAGCTGTTTTTT. It codes for CASSPESGQFTGELFF.

The V and J genes are TRBV19 and TRBJ2-1, with D possibly being TRBD1 (5 bases). This CDR3 region has 14 residues. CDR1 and CDR2 (germline): LNHDA, SQIVND (reference sequence). Trimming removed 3 bases from V and 4 bases from J, with 10 bases in between. The CDR3 region is CASSISGLYNEQFF. The CDR3 bases are TGTGCCAGTAGTATCTCAGGGTTGTACAATGAGCAGTTCTTC.

The chain employs TRBV19 and TRBJ1-1, with D possibly being TRBD1 (5 bases). The CDR3 sequence is 21 residues long. Germline V gene data show CDR1 as LNHDA and CDR2 as SQIVND (reference sequence). V was cut by 7 bases and J by 0 bases, with 33 bases left in between. In nucleotides, the CDR3 is TGTGCCAGTACAGCGGGGCCGGGACTCAAGCGGTTGGGCGGTATGAACACTGAAGCTTTCTTT. Its translation is CASTAGPGLKRLGGMNTEAFF.

The rearrangement uses TRBV28 and TRBJ2-3, with TRBD1 identical over 10 bases. The V gene's germline CDR1 is MDHEN and CDR2 SYDVKM. The V segment lost 2 bases and the J segment 3 bases; nucleotides outside the gene matches: 8. This CDR3 is 17 amino acids long. As DNA, the CDR3 is TGTGCCAGCAGTTTACTGGGACAGGGGTCGGGTACAGATACGCAGTATTTT. It yields the protein CASSLLGQGSGTDTQYF.

The J gene is TRBJ1-2, the V gene TRBV6-5, with D possibly matching TRBD1 (6 bases). Per the germline V gene, CDR1 is MNHEY and CDR2 is SVGAGI. V was shortened by 2 bases and J by 4 bases, with 14 bases between the two germline ends. The CDR3 has 15 residues. As DNA, the CDR3 is TGTGCCAGCAGTTACGCAACAGGGTACCCCTATGGCTACACCTTC. Protein product: CASSYATGYPYGYTF.

This clone has a handful of counts. This chain joins TRBV7-2 and TRBJ2-1; perhaps TRBD2 as D (5 bases). Germline V gene data show CDR1 as SGHTA and CDR2 as FQGNSA. The germline V and J ends were trimmed by 0 bases and 8 bases, with 17 bases remaining between them. The CDR3 runs to 16 residues. CDR3 sequence (DNA): TGTGCCAGCAGCTTAGCGGCCCAGCCCCAGAGGGATGAGCAGTTCTTC. Residues: CASSLAAQPQRDEQFF.

The chain carries TRBV6-5 and TRBJ2-7; D uncertain. Trimming removed 6 bases at V and 5 bases at J, with 8 bases between. In germline, CDR1 is MNHEY, CDR2 SVGAGI. This CDR3 comprises 11 residues. CDR3 nucleotides: TGTGCCAGCAGGTGGCTTAACGAGCAGTACTTC. Its protein product is CASRWLNEQYF.

The chain uses TRBV28 and TRBJ2-3; TRBD2 agrees at 11 bases. With 3 bases clipped from V and 4 bases from J, the junction kept 3 bases outside the gene matches. Germline V gene sequence: CDR1 MDHEN, CDR2 SYDVKM. The CDR3 has 15 residues. The CDR3 DNA is TGTGCCAGCAGTTTGACTAGCGGGGCCCCAGATACGCAGTATTTT. It is translated as CASSLTSGAPDTQYF. The variable domain in full, with the rest retrieved from reference TRBV28 and TRBJ2-3, is DVKVTQSSRYLVKRTGEKVFLECVQDMDHENMFWYRQDPGLGLRLIYFSYDVKMKEKGDIPEGYSVSREKKERFSLILESASTNQTSMYLCASSLTSGAPDTQYFGPGTRLTVL.

This clone appeared a single time. The chain employs TRBV5-4 and TRBJ1-6; a possible D gene is TRBD1 (6 bases). The length of the CDR3 is 16 residues. In germline, CDR1 is SGHNT, CDR2 YYREEE (reference sequence). With 2 bases removed from V and 7 bases from J, the gap between germline ends came to 16 bases. In DNA, the CDR3 is TGTGCCAGCAGCTTCTGGGGGCAATCGAGGAATTCACCCCTCCACTTT. It is translated as CASSFWGQSRNSPLHF.

The chain is built from TRBV2 and TRBJ2-3; D is perhaps TRBD1 (5 bases). From germline, CDR1 is SNHLY and CDR2 FYNNEI. The CDR3 consists of 20 residues. Trimming removed 5 bases from V and 0 bases from J, with 27 bases in between. The CDR3: CASSSQGDRYPAPSTDTQYF. The CDR3 nucleotides read TGTGCCAGCAGTTCCCAAGGGGATCGTTACCCGGCCCCTAGCACAGATACGCAGTATTTT.

The chain carries TRBV30 and TRBJ2-7; possibly TRBD1 for D (5 bases). Trimming took 4 bases from V and 3 from J, leaving 10 bases between them. CDR3 length: 12 amino acids. The germline V gene encodes CDR1 GTSNPN and CDR2 SVGIG (reference sequence). CDR3 sequence reads: CAWTRDYYEQYF. As DNA, the CDR3 is TGTGCCTGGACCAGGGATTACTACGAGCAGTACTTC.

This clone is a singleton in its sample. The chain employs TRBV11-1 and TRBJ2-1; possible D gene TRBD2, 6 bases. V lost 5 bases to trimming and J lost 7 bases, with 18 bases between them. The CDR3 contains 15 residues. Germline V gene lookup returns CDR1 SGHAT and CDR2 FQDESV (reference sequence). The CDR3 DNA follows: TGTGCCAGCAGCCCCGGGTCTCCGGGAGTGAATGAGCAGTTCTTC. Translating gives CASSPGSPGVNEQFF.

This sequence joins TRBV19 and TRBJ1-5, with no clear D. The CDR3 is made up of 12 amino acids. Germline lookup yields CDR1 LNHDA and CDR2 SQIVND (reference sequence). The V end was cut by 4 bases, the J end by 4 bases, with 5 bases between. CDR3 residues: CASSTRNQPQHF. In DNA, the CDR3 is TGTGCCAGTAGTACCAGAAATCAGCCCCAGCATTTT.

V and J are TRBV6-6 and TRBJ1-6; D not resolved. CDR1 and CDR2 from the germline V gene are MNHNY and SVGAGI (reference sequence). The CDR3 consists of 15 residues. The V end was cut by 7 bases, the J end by 0 bases, with 10 bases between. CDR3 in DNA: TGTGCCAGCATCTTAGGGAGCTCCTATAATTCACCCCTCCACTTT. Protein: CASILGSSYNSPLHF.

This rearrangement joins TRBV27 to TRBJ1-2; tentatively, D is TRBD1 (6 bases). This CDR3 region has 15 residues. The germline V gene encodes CDR1 MNHEY and CDR2 SMNVEV (reference sequence). V was pared by 5 bases and J by 5 bases, with 18 bases between. The CDR3 coding sequence is TGTGCCAGCAGTCCCGGACAGACTGGGAGTTATGGCTACACCTTC. Amino acid sequence: CASSPGQTGSYGYTF.

V is TRBV14 and J is TRBJ2-1; no firm D call. Per the germline V gene, CDR1 is SGHDN and CDR2 is FVKESK. The CDR3 contains 16 residues. V lost 0 bases, J lost 0 bases, and 9 bases lay in between. CDR3 amino acids: CASSQDRQSSYNEQFF. The CDR3 coding sequence is TGTGCCAGCAGCCAAGACAGGCAGAGCTCCTACAATGAGCAGTTCTTC.